These T cell receptor beta chains were read from a single sample in a study of blood T cell repertoires in COVID-19. Only in-frame clones appear in the TCRdb table, and some are missing; sequencing was by immunoSEQ multiplex PCR. The sample lists tens of thousands of clones; about 89% were seen once. The material sequenced was peripheral blood. Receptor source: a man over 45 with active or convalescent COVID-19. CDR3s include the opening cysteine and the closing phenylalanine or tryptophan. D genes are given only for firm matches. Clone size, where shown, is once, few, many, or a class for clones that have expanded.

clone_size	v_call	d_call	j_call	cdr3_aa	cdr3_nt
-	TRBV18	TRBD1	TRBJ1-5	CASSPEGALRNQPQHF	TGTGCCAGCTCACCTGAGGGGGCTCTTAGGAATCAGCCCCAGCATTTT
few	TRBV4-1	-	TRBJ2-7	CASSRQKLAEQYF	TGCGCCAGCAGCCGGCAGAAGTTAGCCGAGCAGTACTTC
-	TRBV7-3	TRBD2	TRBJ2-1	CASHPSGRIQNEQFF	TGTGCCAGCCACCCTAGCGGGAGAATACAAAATGAGCAGTTCTTC
few	TRBV30	-	TRBJ1-5	CAWSAGVGQPQHF	TGTGCCTGGAGTGCAGGGGTCGGCCAGCCCCAGCATTTT
few	TRBV5-1	TRBD2	TRBJ2-7	CASSPTSGSDEQYF	TGCGCCAGCAGCCCCACTAGCGGGAGCGACGAGCAGTACTTC
-	TRBV27	TRBD1	TRBJ2-5	CASSSIRTGEETQYF	TGTGCCAGCAGTTCGATTCGGACAGGGGAAGAGACCCAGTACTTC
-	TRBV12-3/TRBV12-4	-	TRBJ1-4	CASSKDSPPLFF	TGTGCCAGCAGTAAAGACAGCCCCCCGCTGTTTTTT
-	TRBV21-1	-	TRBJ2-6	CASSCHRGFGANVLTF	TGTGCCAGCAGCTGTCACAGGGGGTTCGGGGCCAACGTCCTGACTTTC
once	TRBV28	TRBD2	TRBJ2-3	CASSLMRGGGNTQYF	TGTGCCAGCAGTTTAATGCGGGGGGGCGGAAATACGCAGTATTTT
-	TRBV19	-	TRBJ2-2	CASSISEFTGELFF	TGTGCCAGTAGTATATCGGAGTTCACCGGGGAGCTGTTTTTT
-	TRBV18	-	TRBJ2-5	CASSPTGTRIQETQYF	TGTGCCAGCTCACCTACCGGGACAAGGATACAAGAGACCCAGTACTTC
-	TRBV10-2	-	TRBJ2-1	CASSGRGGAYNEQFF	TGCGCCAGCAGTGGACGCGGGGGCGCCTACAATGAGCAGTTCTTC
-	TRBV28	TRBD1	TRBJ1-1	CASSSGQGRLNTEAFF	TGTGCCAGCAGTTCCGGACAGGGGCGACTGAACACTGAAGCTTTCTTT
-	TRBV19	TRBD1	TRBJ1-4	CASSRGTGDEKLFF	TGTGCCTCCAGCCGGGGGACAGGGGATGAAAAACTGTTTTTT
once	TRBV9	-	TRBJ1-1	CASSDAGGNTEAFF	TGTGCCAGCAGCGACGCGGGCGGGAACACTGAAGCTTTCTTT
-	TRBV19	TRBD2	TRBJ2-7	CASSMRGTSGMSPYEQYF	TGTGCCAGTAGTATGCGTGGGACTAGCGGGATGAGTCCCTACGAGCAGTACTTC
-	TRBV30	TRBD1	TRBJ1-5	CAWGDRVGRSNQPQHF	TGTGCCTGGGGGGACAGGGTGGGGAGAAGCAATCAGCCCCAGCATTTT
-	TRBV6-5	-	TRBJ2-4	CASTSRGSEEYF	TGTGCCAGCACCAGCCGGGGTAGCGAGGAGTACTTC
once	TRBV7-8	-	TRBJ1-3	CASSMNRVGNTIYF	TGTGCCAGCAGCATGAACAGGGTTGGAAACACCATATATTTT
-	TRBV12-2	-	TRBJ1-5	CASRPGQGLIDQPQHF	TGTGCAAGTCGACCTGGACAGGGGCTAATAGATCAGCCCCAGCATTTT
-	TRBV28	TRBD2	TRBJ2-3	CASSSPRGVSTDTQYF	TGTGCCAGCAGTTCCCCCCGGGGGGTTAGCACAGATACGCAGTATTTT
-	TRBV28	TRBD1	TRBJ2-7	CATGQGVYEQYF	TGTGCCACCGGACAGGGAGTCTACGAGCAGTACTTC
-	TRBV11-1	-	TRBJ1-3	CASSIGRSSGNTIYF	TGTGCCAGCAGCATAGGACGGAGCTCTGGAAACACCATATATTTT
once	TRBV7-9	TRBD1	TRBJ1-6	CASSLTPGQGNSPLHF	TGTGCCAGCAGCCTTACACCGGGACAGGGTAATTCACCCCTCCACTTT
-	TRBV10-3	TRBD2	TRBJ2-1	CAITGLAGERGEQFF	TGTGCCATCACCGGACTAGCGGGGGAGCGGGGTGAGCAGTTCTTC
few	TRBV11-2	TRBD2	TRBJ2-2	CASSLGLADVYTGELFF	TGTGCCAGCAGCTTAGGACTAGCGGATGTATACACCGGGGAGCTGTTTTTT
-	TRBV21-1	-	TRBJ2-1	CASSNGFRLAGGSMRNEQFF	TGTGCCAGCAGCAATGGGTTTCGACTAGCGGGAGGGTCCATGCGCAATGAGCAGTTCTTC